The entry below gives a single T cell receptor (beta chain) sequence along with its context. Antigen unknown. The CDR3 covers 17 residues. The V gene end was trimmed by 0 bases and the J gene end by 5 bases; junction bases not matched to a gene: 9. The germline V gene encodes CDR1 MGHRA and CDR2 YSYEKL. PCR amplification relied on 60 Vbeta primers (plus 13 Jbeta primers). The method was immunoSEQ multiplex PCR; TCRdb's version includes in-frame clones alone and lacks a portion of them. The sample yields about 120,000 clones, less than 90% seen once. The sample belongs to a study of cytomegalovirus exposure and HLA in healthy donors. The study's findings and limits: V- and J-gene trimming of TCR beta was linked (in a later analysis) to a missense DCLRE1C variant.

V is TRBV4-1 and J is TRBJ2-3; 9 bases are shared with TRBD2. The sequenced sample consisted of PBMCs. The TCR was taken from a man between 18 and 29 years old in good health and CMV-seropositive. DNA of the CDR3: TGCGCCAGCAGCCAAGATCTCCTAGCGGGGTCGGTAGATACGCAGTATTTT. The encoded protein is CASSQDLLAGSVDTQYF.